This T cell receptor (beta chain) was observed in a study of blood T cell repertoires in COVID-19. Study-level background: COVID-19 samples, acute and convalescent, were from the United States, Italy and Spain.

The repertoire was sequenced with immunoSEQ multiplex PCR; TCRdb's copy has only in-frame clones and lacks some. The repertoire holds tens of thousands of clones, with roughly 84% as singletons. The V end lost 7 bases, the J end lost 0 bases, and 12 bases lay between the germline ends. Germline CDR1 and CDR2: LNHDA and SQIVND (reference sequence). This CDR3 region has 14 residues. This TCR came from a woman aged 60 to 75 with acute or convalescent COVID-19. The sequencing input was peripheral blood. The chain has TRBV19 and TRBJ1-1, with a possible D match to TRBD1 (6 bases). The CDR3 loop is CASTLQGLNTEAFF. As DNA, the CDR3 is TGTGCCAGTACCCTACAGGGATTGAACACTGAAGCTTTCTTT.